Listed below are T cell receptor beta chains from one sample, sequenced in a study of blood T cell repertoires in COVID-19. TCRdb's table, derived via immunoSEQ multiplex PCR, lists solely in-frame clones and lacks some. The sample lists 200,000 to 250,000 clones; about 80% were seen once. Sequenced: PBMCs or T cells enriched from blood (not recorded which). These receptors originate from a middle-aged man who had recovered from COVID-19. Each CDR3 is given with its conserved first and last residue. A D gene is named only where the DNA matches it firmly. Clone size is not always given. Where it is, it says once, few, many or a class for expanded clones.

len	d_gene	abundance	v_gene	j_gene	CDR3nt	CDR3aa
14	NA	NA	TRBV19	TRBJ2-7	TGTGCCAGTTCTTGGAGCCTAGCTGCCACCGAGCAGTACTTC	CASSWSLAATEQYF
13	NA	NA	TRBV7-3	TRBJ2-5	TGTGCCAGCAGCTTCAGCAGGGCAGAGACCCAGTACTTC	CASSFSRAETQYF
16	NA	NA	TRBV5-1	TRBJ1-5	TGCGCCAGCAGCTTTTCCGGGGGGGCCCTAGGGGAGCCCCAGCATTTT	CASSFSGGALGEPQHF
17	NA	NA	TRBV7-9	TRBJ2-5	TGTGCCAGCAGCTTAAGGGGCCACGGCGGGGTTCAAGAGACCCAGTACTTC	CASSLRGHGGVQETQYF
20	NA	NA	TRBV6-1	TRBJ1-6	TGTGCCAGCAGTGAAAACGTACTGAACCTTTACAGCTCCTATAATTCACCCCTCCACTTT	CASSENVLNLYSSYNSPLHF
15	TRBD1	NA	TRBV27	TRBJ2-7	TGTGCCAGCAGTTCAATGACAGGGTCCACCTACGAGCAGTACTTC	CASSSMTGSTYEQYF
13	TRBD1	NA	TRBV28	TRBJ1-2	TGTGCCAGCAGTTTGAGACAGGGCTATGGCTACACCTTC	CASSLRQGYGYTF
14	NA	NA	TRBV19	TRBJ1-2	TGTGCCAGTAGTATAAACTCCGGGATCTATGGCTACACCTTC	CASSINSGIYGYTF
14	NA	once	TRBV5-1	TRBJ2-1	TGCGCCAGCAGCTTGGAGGCAGGGTTCAATGAGCAGTTCTTC	CASSLEAGFNEQFF
13	NA	NA	TRBV3-1/TRBV3-2	TRBJ2-3	TGTGCCAGCAGCCAATTTCTTACAGATACGCAGTATTTT	CASSQFLTDTQYF
17	TRBD1	NA	TRBV3-1/TRBV3-2	TRBJ2-3	TGTGCCAGCACCACAAGGAAGGCAGGGGGCTTCACAGATACGCAGTATTTT	CASTTRKAGGFTDTQYF
16	TRBD2	NA	TRBV18	TRBJ2-1	TGTGCCAGCTCACCACCGGGCGGGGGGGCCGGAAATGAGCAGTTCTTC	CASSPPGGGAGNEQFF
13	NA	once	TRBV3-1/TRBV3-2	TRBJ2-3	TGTGCCAGCAGCGCCCGAGGGGGAGATACGCAGTATTTT	CASSARGGDTQYF
12	NA	NA	TRBV18	TRBJ2-1	TGTGCCAGCTCACCAGGGAGGCCGGGGCAGTTCTTC	CASSPGRPGQFF
14	NA	NA	TRBV7-2	TRBJ1-5	TGTGCCAGCAGCTTACAGGGTCGCAATCAGCCCCAGCATTTT	CASSLQGRNQPQHF
14	TRBD1	NA	TRBV18	TRBJ2-3	TGTGCCAGCTCGCCCCGGACAGGGGAAGATACGCAGTATTTT	CASSPRTGEDTQYF
15	TRBD1	NA	TRBV5-1	TRBJ2-3	TGCGCCAGCAGCTTACAGGGGGTAAAAACAGATACGCAGTATTTT	CASSLQGVKTDTQYF
17	TRBD2	NA	TRBV28	TRBJ2-1	TGTGCCAGCACGGGGACTAGCGGAGGTGGGGCCTACAATGAGCAGTTCTTC	CASTGTSGGGAYNEQFF
15	TRBD1	NA	TRBV10-2	TRBJ1-2	TGCGCCAGCAGTGAGCGACAGGGTGGAAACTATGGCTACACCTTC	CASSERQGGNYGYTF
16	NA	NA	TRBV28	TRBJ1-2	TGTGCCAGCAGTTCCCCCCGAGGGTTAGCTAACTATGGCTACACCTTC	CASSSPRGLANYGYTF
15	NA	NA	TRBV18	TRBJ2-2	TGTGCCAGCTCACAGGCCGCGGGGAGGACCGGGGAGCTGTTTTTT	CASSQAAGRTGELFF
15	TRBD1	few	TRBV5-1	TRBJ2-2	TGCGCCAGCAGCTGGGGGACAGGGAACACCGGGGAGCTGTTTTTT	CASSWGTGNTGELFF
13	NA	NA	TRBV11-2	TRBJ1-2	TGTGCCAGCAGCTTAGTAGGGGAATATGGCTACACCTTC	CASSLVGEYGYTF
14	NA	once	TRBV19	TRBJ1-5	TGTGCCAGTAGTATAGAGCGAGGGAATCAGCCCCAGCATTTT	CASSIERGNQPQHF
16	NA	NA	TRBV2	TRBJ1-1	TGTGCCAGCAGTGAAGACTCAAGGGGCAGCAACACTGAAGCTTTCTTT	CASSEDSRGSNTEAFF
17	TRBD1	NA	TRBV27	TRBJ1-1	TGTGCCAGCAGTTTAGTTGCCGTGGGACAGCTAAACACTGAAGCTTTCTTT	CASSLVAVGQLNTEAFF
14	TRBD2	NA	TRBV19	TRBJ2-1	TGTGCCAGTACTTCTAGCGGGAGTTTGCATGAGCAGTTCTTC	CASTSSGSLHEQFF
16	TRBD2	few	TRBV6-5	TRBJ2-5	TGTGCCAGCAGTTACGGAGCGGGAGGGCCGGAAGAGACCCAGTACTTC	CASSYGAGGPEETQYF
11	NA	NA	TRBV5-6	TRBJ1-4	TGTGCCAGCAGCCGGCCGGGGGAACTGTTTTTT	CASSRPGELFF
20	NA	many	TRBV21-1	TRBJ1-2	TGTGCCAGCAGCAAAGATAAGGGGTGCGTTTGGAGGGTGGGACTCTATGGCTACACCTTC	CASSKDKGCVWRVGLYGYTF
17	TRBD2	NA	TRBV3-1/TRBV3-2	TRBJ2-3	TGTGCCAGCAGCCAAGAGGCGGTAGCGGGGGGGCCAGATACGCAGTATTTT	CASSQEAVAGGPDTQYF
14	TRBD1	once	TRBV28	TRBJ1-2	TGTGCCAGCACCGGGACAGGGGGAAATATTGGCTACACCTTC	CASTGTGGNIGYTF
15	NA	NA	TRBV4-3	TRBJ2-1	TGCGCCAGCAGCCAAGACAGGGCAACCTACAATGAGCAGTTCTTC	CASSQDRATYNEQFF
13	NA	NA	TRBV5-4	TRBJ1-1	TGTGCCAGCAGTTCAGGGATTATGCCTGAAGCTTTCTTT	CASSSGIMPEAFF
15	TRBD2	NA	TRBV6-2/TRBV6-3	TRBJ2-3	TGTGCCAGCAGTTCTACTAGCGGGGCTCCAGATACGCAGTATTTT	CASSSTSGAPDTQYF